The T cell receptor (beta chain) described here comes from a study of T cells in Graves' hyperthyroidism and ophthalmopathy. Amplified TCR beta CDR3 regions derived from RNA transcripts. Using the HTBI primer set, a first-round RT-PCR was run on the TCR CDR3. TCRdb processed the multiplex PCR reads anew with MiXCR; each CDR3 protein has one entry. The sample contains about 300,000 distinct CDR3 sequences, 10% to 15% of which appear only once. CDR1 and CDR2 from the germline V gene are SEHNR and FQNEAQ (reference sequence). The CDR3 is made up of 14 amino acids. V shed 5 bases and J shed 8 bases, with 16 bases lying between them. This clonotype has ten or more counts.

This rearrangement joins TRBV7-9 to TRBJ2-1, with D possibly matching TRBD2 (7 bases). The TCR comes from a woman between 25 and 40 years old with Graves' hyperthyroidism that later progressed to Graves' ophthalmopathy. The sample comprised blood. CDR3 nucleotides: TGTGCCAGCAGCGCAACCCAGGGGAGGGATGAGCAGTTCTTC. It yields the protein CASSATQGRDEQFF.